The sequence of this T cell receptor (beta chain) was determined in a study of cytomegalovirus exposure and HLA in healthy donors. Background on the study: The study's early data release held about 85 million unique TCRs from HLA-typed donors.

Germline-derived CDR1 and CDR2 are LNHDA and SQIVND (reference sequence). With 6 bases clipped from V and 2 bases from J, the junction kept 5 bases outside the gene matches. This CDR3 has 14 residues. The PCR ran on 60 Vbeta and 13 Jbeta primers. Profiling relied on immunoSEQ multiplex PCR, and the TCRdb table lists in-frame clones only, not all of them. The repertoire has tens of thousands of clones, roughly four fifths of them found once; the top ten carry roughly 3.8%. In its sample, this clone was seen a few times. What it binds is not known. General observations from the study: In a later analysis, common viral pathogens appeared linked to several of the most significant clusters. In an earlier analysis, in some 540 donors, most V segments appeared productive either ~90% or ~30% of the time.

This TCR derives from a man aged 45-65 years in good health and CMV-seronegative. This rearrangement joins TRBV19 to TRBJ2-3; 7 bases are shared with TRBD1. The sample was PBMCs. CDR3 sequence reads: CASRRGLHTDTQYF. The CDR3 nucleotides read TGTGCCAGTAGGAGGGGGCTTCACACAGATACGCAGTATTTT.